The entry that follows covers one TCR beta chain sequence. This sample is part of a study of shared clonotypes between healthy human individuals. With 5 bases removed from V and 2 bases from J, the gap between germline ends came to 13 bases. The CDR3 has 13 residues. Germline assignment: CDR1 GTSNPN and CDR2 SVGIG (reference sequence). Terminally differentiated effector memory CD45RA+ cells were left out of the naive CD8 fraction, which was CD45RO-negative and positively selected for CCR7. The repertoire was sequenced with immunoSEQ multiplex PCR; TCRdb's copy has only in-frame clones and lacks some. The data contain around 2.1 million clones, approximately 94% of them seen just once; the ten biggest clones take up 1.5% to 2%.

Sample: naive CD8+ T cells from PBMCs. The J gene is TRBJ2-7, the V gene TRBV30; a weak D match, TRBD1 (5 bases). The receptor's source is a man aged 18 to 29 in good health. Some clones in this sample may be carry-over from other donors' samples. The CDR3 DNA follows: TGTGCCTGGCGTGAGGACAACACCTACGAGCAGTACTTC. As protein: CAWREDNTYEQYF.